This TCR beta chain emerged from a study of blood T cells in healthy people across ages. Combining a sample-barcoded 5' primer with a J-beta primer mix, a second PCR ran for roughly 7 to 12 cycles. TCRdb reprocessed the 5' RACE reads via MiXCR and lists one record per CDR3 protein. The table lists approximately 810,000 distinct CDR3 sequences, 29% of them singletons. V was cut by 1 base and J by 6 bases, with 11 bases left in between. CDR1 is SGHRS, CDR2 YFSETQ, per germline. The CDR3 extends over 15 amino acids. This clonotype was seen repeatedly, ten times or more. No fewer than 6 million PBMCs went into each sample.

The rearrangement uses TRBV5-1 and TRBJ1-6; tentatively, D is TRBD1 (5 bases). Sequenced: blood. The source of this sequence is a woman aged 80 or over in good health. CDR3 nucleotide sequence: TGCGCCAGCAGCTTGCAAGGGGTGGGTAATTCACCCCTCCACTTT. Its protein product is CASSLQGVGNSPLHF.